What follows describes a single TCR beta chain. Its matching antigen is unknown. The data originate from a study of identical twins. Study-level findings and limits: While abundant cord blood beta clonotypes carried fewer insertions, memory repertoires showed no such pattern.

Germline V CDR1 and CDR2: DFQATT, SNEGSKA (reference sequence). V dropped 5 bases and J dropped 9 bases, with 13 bases sitting between them. This CDR3 is built from 11 residues. TCRdb analysed the 5' RACE reads with MiXCR anew, one entry per CDR3 protein. Here the sample spans 450,000 to 500,000 distinct CDR3 sequences, roughly an eighth being singletons. These data were also reused for a study on yellow fever vaccine responses in identical twins.

Sequences were obtained from CD4+ T cells sorted from blood. The receptor's source is a woman younger than 35 in good health. This sequence joins TRBV20-1 and TRBJ1-1, with D unresolved. The DNA of the CDR3 is TGCAGTGCTTCAAAAGTGGATAAAGCTTTCTTT. It is translated as CSASKVDKAFF.